The 4 T cell receptor beta chains in this list originate from one sample, sequenced in a study of CD8 T cells in ankylosing spondylitis. Study-wide findings and caveats: Roughly 8 highly homologous variants formed a TCR beta motif that appeared characteristic of ankylosing spondylitis blood.

The antigens of these receptors remain unknown. One entry per CDR3 protein, called by TCRdb with MiXCR from the 5' RACE reads. The sample shows about 460,000 distinct CDR3 sequences, approximately 5.3% of them seen only once. The sample consisted of blood, either unsorted or a sorted T cell fraction (not recorded which). The receptors here all came from a male donor with ankylosing spondylitis.

This clonotype was picked up many times. The genes are TRBV5-8 and TRBJ2-3; TRBD1 matches at 7 bases. Germline lookup yields CDR1 SGHTS and CDR2 YDEGEE. This CDR3 comprises 17 residues. With 0 bases clipped from V and 0 bases from J, the junction kept 7 bases outside the gene matches. The CDR3 spells CASSLVGTATSTDTQYF. For the CDR3, the DNA is TGTGCCAGCAGCTTGGTCGGGACAGCTACCAGCACAGATACGCAGTATTTT.

This rearrangement joins TRBV20-1 to TRBJ2-7; 7 nucleotides match TRBD1. Germline V lookup: CDR1 DFQATT, CDR2 SNEGSKA (reference sequence). The CDR3 has 15 residues. V trimming: 0 bases; J trimming: 2 bases; junction bases outside the gene matches: 7. The CDR3 is CSARDLRQGAYEQYF. The CDR3 DNA reads as TGCAGTGCTAGAGATCTGCGTCAGGGGGCCTACGAGCAGTACTTC.

This rearrangement joins TRBV20-1 to TRBJ2-2, with a tentative D call TRBD2 (5 bases). The V end lost 0 bases, the J end lost 4 bases, and 15 bases lay between the germline ends. CDR1 is DFQATT, CDR2 SNEGSKA, per germline (reference sequence). This CDR3 has 16 residues. The CDR3 sequence: CSARDRTKGGTGELFF. CDR3 bases: TGCAGTGCTAGAGACCGGACCAAAGGAGGCACCGGGGAGCTGTTTTTT.

This clonotype was counted at least ten times. The J gene is TRBJ2-1, the V gene TRBV6-2 or TRBV6-3; 8 bases are shared with TRBD2. Germline CDR1 and CDR2: MNHEY and SVGEGT. J gave up 4 bases and V 2 bases, and 4 bases lay outside the gene matches. CDR3 length: 15 amino acids. CDR3 in amino acids: CASSYLGGGYNEQFF. CDR3 DNA: TGTGCCAGCAGTTACCTCGGGGGGGGTTACAATGAGCAGTTCTTC.